The 18 T cell receptor beta chains in this list originate from one sample, sequenced in a study of T cells in women clearing cervical HPV infection. Sequenced by immunoSEQ multiplex PCR; TCRdb stores in-frame clones only, minus some. This sample contains 22,000 or so clones. Sequencing used blood buffy coat. The receptors derive from a woman between 18 and 75 years old with a cervical HPV16 infection that either progressed to CIN3+ or cleared (not recorded which).

A remark on this clone: With the read ending 3 residues before the CDR3 end, the germline J gene is used to fill in that end. The rearrangement joins TRBV29-1 to TRBJ1-1; possibly TRBD1 for D (6 bases). Germline V CDR1 and CDR2: SQVTM, ANQGSEA. V was cut by 3 bases and J by 5 bases, with 22 bases left in between. The CDR3 is made up of 16 amino acids. The CDR3 loop reads CSVETALGRGGTEAFF. CDR3 bases read: TGCAGCGTTGAGACTGCCTTGGGCAGGGGAGGAACTGAA.

Worth noting for this clone: Germline is not matched at one junction end, which may reflect a read error. The sequenced fragment ends 3 residues before the CDR3 boundary, so the rest is inferred from the germline J gene. The genes are TRBV15 and TRBJ1-2; D gene uncertain. The CDR3 covers 14 residues. The V gene's germline CDR1 is LNHNV and CDR2 YYDKDF (reference sequence). The CDR3: CATSRETTSYGYTF. The sequenced part of the CDR3 DNA is TGTGCCACTAGCAGAGAGACGACATCCTATGGC. Full variable domain (missing parts from reference TRBV15 and TRBJ1-2): DAMVIQNPRYQVTQFGKPVTLSCSQTLNHNVMYWYQQKSSQAPKLLFHYYDKDFNNEADTPDNFQSRRPNTSFCFLDIRSPGLGDTAMYLCATSRETTSYGYTFGSGTRLTVV.

For this clone: The read stops 3 residues short of the end of the CDR3; the missing end is completed from the germline J gene. This chain connects TRBV5-1 to TRBJ2-3; no clear D gene. This CDR3 contains 15 residues. Looked up from germline, CDR1 is SGHRS and CDR2 is YFSETQ. V gave up 0 bases and J gave up 0 bases, with 8 bases separating them. CDR3 protein: CASSLGAVSTDTQYF. CDR3 DNA (partial): TGCGCCAGCAGCTTGGGGGCAGTTAGCACAGATACG.

A note on this clone: The read ends 3 residues before the CDR3 terminus; that terminus is restored from the germline J gene. The chain employs TRBV18 and TRBJ2-1, with TRBD2 identical over 11 bases. Germline lookup yields CDR1 KGHSH and CDR2 LQKENI. The CDR3 sequence is 20 residues long. Trimming removed 3 bases from V and 0 bases from J; junction bases left unmatched: 13. CDR3 DNA, as far as it was read: TGTGCCAGCTCACCGGACCCTATGGGACTAGCGGCAACCTCCTACAATGAG. This codes for CASSPDPMGLAATSYNE. The full CDR3 protein reads CASSPDPMGLAATSYNEQFF.

Notes on this clone: The read finishes 3 residues shy of the CDR3 end, and the germline J gene is used to complete it. The chain links TRBV7-9 to TRBJ2-5; tentative D call: TRBD1 (5 bases). The CDR3 is 13 amino acids. Trimming took off 6 bases at V and 4 bases at J, with 12 bases between the two ends. Germline CDR1 reads SEHNR; CDR2 reads FQNEAQ (reference sequence). The CDR3 bases that were read are TGTGCCAGCAGGCGACAGCAGGGAGAGACC. Residues: CASRRQQGET. The full CDR3 protein is CASRRQQGETQYF. The full variable domain, in which reference TRBV7-9 and TRBJ2-5 provide the parts outside the CDR3, is DTGVSQNPRHKITKRGQNVTFRCDPISEHNRLYWYRQTLGQGPEFLTYFQNEAQLEKSRLLSDRFSAERPKGSFSTLEIQRTEQGDSAMYLCASRRQQGETQYFGPGTRLLVL.

Details on this clone: Read coverage stops 3 residues before the CDR3 terminus; the germline J gene supplies the remainder. The J gene is TRBJ2-1, the V gene TRBV2, with D tentatively TRBD2 (7 bases). This CDR3 is 15 amino acids long. The V gene's germline CDR1 is SNHLY and CDR2 FYNNEI. V lost 6 bases and J 0 bases, leaving 12 bases between the germline ends. The CDR3 sequence is CASRVGGGSYNEQFF. Incomplete CDR3 DNA: TGTGCCAGCAGGGTAGGGGGGGGCTCCTACAATGAG.

For this clone: The CDR3 is cut off 3 residues early in the read; its end comes from the germline J gene. The rearrangement uses TRBV12-3 or TRBV12-4 and TRBJ2-7, with 12 nucleotides matching TRBD2. The CDR3 sequence is 18 residues long. V gave up 1 base and J gave up 1 base; unmatched junction bases: 8. The CDR3 region is CASSLGASGRAKSYEQYF. CDR3 DNA (partial): TGTGCCAGCAGTTTAGGGGCTAGCGGGAGGGCCAAATCCTACGAG.

This chain's CDR3 is CAISAGDGYTF. The CDR3 DNA, read in part, is TGTGCCATCAGTGCAGGGGACGGC. The genes are TRBV10-3 and TRBJ1-2; possible D gene TRBD1, 6 bases. The CDR3 end lies 3 residues beyond the end of the read and is filled in from the germline J gene. CDR1 is ENHRY, CDR2 SYGVKD, per germline. CDR3 size: 11 residues.

The CDR3 bases that were read are TGTGCCAGCAGCTTAGCTGGACAGGCGCAAGAGACC. Its translation is CASSLAGQAQET. The CDR3 as a whole reads CASSLAGQAQETQYF. The chain is built from TRBV7-9 and TRBJ2-5, with TRBD1 identical over 7 bases. The read terminates 3 residues before the CDR3 end, so the remaining end is supplied by the germline J gene. The germline V gene encodes CDR1 SEHNR and CDR2 FQNEAQ (reference sequence). The CDR3 sequence is 15 residues long. Germline trimming cut 0 bases from V and 2 bases from J; bases unmatched to any gene: 3. Full variable domain (missing parts from reference TRBV7-9 and TRBJ2-5): DTGVSQNPRHKITKRGQNVTFRCDPISEHNRLYWYRQTLGQGPEFLTYFQNEAQLEKSRLLSDRFSAERPKGSFSTLEIQRTEQGDSAMYLCASSLAGQAQETQYFGPGTRLLVL.

With respect to this clone: The sequenced fragment ends 3 residues before the CDR3 boundary, so the rest is inferred from the germline J gene. V usage is TRBV19 and J usage is TRBJ1-3; no firm D call. The CDR3 runs to 14 residues. The V end lost 7 bases, the J end lost 0 bases, and 10 bases lay between the germline ends. The germline CDR1 and CDR2 sequences are LNHDA and SQIVND (reference sequence). CDR3 sequence: CASTRGGSGNTIYF. Incomplete CDR3 DNA: TGTGCCAGTACCCGCGGTGGCTCTGGAAACACC.

Notes on this clone: The read falls 3 residues short of the CDR3 end, and the missing part is taken from the germline J gene. The gene calls are TRBV5-1 and TRBJ2-1; maybe TRBD2 (6 bases). CDR1 SGHRS and CDR2 YFSETQ come from the germline V gene. Trimming removed 0 bases from V and 0 bases from J, with 13 bases in between. The CDR3 covers 17 residues. The sequenced CDR3 bases are TGCGCCAGCAGCTTGGCCGGGACTTCCGCCTCCTACAATGAG. The encoded protein is CASSLAGTSASYNE. The complete CDR3 sequence is CASSLAGTSASYNEQFF.

Turning to this clone: The CDR3 is cut off 3 residues early in the read; its end comes from the germline J gene. This chain connects TRBV9 to TRBJ2-5; D perhaps matches TRBD2 (6 bases). The germline gives CDR1 SGDLS, CDR2 YYNGEE. CDR3 length: 14 residues. The part of the CDR3 DNA that was read is TGTGCCAGCAGCTCACAATGGGGGGAAGGTACC. Amino acids: CASSSQWGEGT. In full, the CDR3 is CASSSQWGEGTQYF.

Points on this clone: The read stops 3 residues short of the end of the CDR3; the missing end is completed from the germline J gene. V and J are TRBV19 and TRBJ1-2, with a weak D call TRBD1 (5 bases). This CDR3 region has 13 residues. Germline lookup yields CDR1 LNHDA and CDR2 SQIVND (reference sequence). The CDR3 protein is CASSIGTNYDYTF. The part of the CDR3 DNA that was read is TGTGCCAGTAGTATAGGGACAAATTACGAC.

In regard to this clone: The read is 3 residues too short to cover the CDR3 end, so that end is filled in from the germline J gene. The chain couples TRBV5-1 to TRBJ2-1, with 9 nucleotides matching TRBD2. The CDR3 is 16 amino acids. CDR1 is SGHRS, CDR2 YFSETQ, per germline. The J segment lost 6 bases and the V segment lost 0 bases, leaving 7 bases of the junction unmatched. CDR3 sequence reads: CASSLELAGRGNEQFF. CDR3 DNA (partial): TGCGCCAGCAGCTTGGAGCTAGCGGGACGGGGCAATGAG.

Regarding this clone: Coverage ceases 3 residues before the CDR3 finishes, and the germline J gene fills in the end. This chain connects TRBV5-1 to TRBJ1-1; D is uncertain. Germline V CDR1 and CDR2: SGHRS, YFSETQ. The CDR3 sequence is 13 residues long. V was cut by 4 bases and J by 1 base, with 8 bases left in between. Here the CDR3 reads CASSPTGNTEAFF. The CDR3 DNA, read in part, is TGCGCCAGCAGCCCCACGGGGAACACTGAA.

Concerning this clone itself: The observed sequence ends 3 residues before the CDR3 terminus, with the missing tail filled in from the germline J gene. The genes are TRBV5-6 and TRBJ1-2; 9 nucleotides align to TRBD1. This CDR3 has 13 residues. Germline V gives CDR1 SGHDT, CDR2 YYEEEE. V lost 4 bases, J lost 6 bases, and 4 bases stayed unmatched. The CDR3 DNA, read in part, is TGTGCCAGCAGCCAGGACAGGGGACATGGC. This sequence encodes CASSQDRGHG. The full CDR3 reads CASSQDRGHGYTF.

As for this clone: The read finishes 3 residues shy of the CDR3 end, and the germline J gene is used to complete it. The chain has TRBV6-2 or TRBV6-3 and TRBJ1-1; D is unclear. The germline CDR1 and CDR2 sequences are MNHEY and SVGEGT. The CDR3 runs 13 residues. V shed 4 bases and J shed 1 base, with 7 bases lying between them. CDR3 DNA, as far as it was read: TGTGCCAGCAGTTCCCGCGAGAACACTGAA. Protein sequence: CASSSRENTE. The full CDR3 is CASSSRENTEAFF.

A note on this clone: The CDR3 end is not reached by the read, which stops 3 residues before it; the germline J gene fills it in. The V gene is TRBV5-1, the J gene TRBJ2-3, with a possible D match to TRBD1 (6 bases). The V gene's germline CDR1 is SGHRS and CDR2 YFSETQ. The ends were cut back, 2 bases at V and 0 bases at J, with 13 bases in the middle. This CDR3 region has 16 residues. CDR3 DNA, as far as it was read: TGCGCCAGCAGCTTAGGACAGCTGACTAGCACAGATACG. Amino acid sequence: CASSLGQLTSTDT. The whole CDR3 region reads CASSLGQLTSTDTQYF.